This T cell receptor beta chain originates from a study of blood T cells in healthy people across ages. Whole-study findings and limits: Long-lived donors exceeded aged donors in naive CD4+ cells and diversity. A roughly linear fall in TCR beta diversity per million T cells was seen with increasing age. Higher naive T cell percentage went strongly together with higher TCR beta diversity.

PCR was performed a second time for about 6 to 12 cycles using a sample-barcoded 5' primer and a J-beta primer mix. TCRdb itself ran the 5' RACE reads through MiXCR, one entry per CDR3 protein. The sample shows around 1.5 million distinct CDR3 sequences, 40% to 50% of them seen only once. This clonotype was counted between two and nine times. Its antigen is not known. The authors drew approximately 9 milliliters of peripheral blood from each donor. Per the germline V gene, CDR1 is MNHNY and CDR2 is SVGAGI (reference sequence). This CDR3 has 11 amino acids. V shed 8 bases and J shed 8 bases, with 10 bases lying between them.

The chain links TRBV6-6 to TRBJ2-1; D not resolved. The clonotype originates from a woman aged 18-30 years in good health. Source material: blood. The CDR3 bases are TGTGCCAGCTCGGCGACTTATGAGCAGTTCTTC. Its protein is CASSATYEQFF.